The 31 T cell receptor beta chains presented below share a single source sample, sequenced in a study of beta chain features in type 1 diabetes. General study results and limits: There was a moderate but significant shortening of TCRB CDR3s in all four CD4+ subsets of Type 1 diabetes patients.

These receptors have no identified antigens. What was sequenced were expressed TCRB transcripts, since all of the isolated RNA had been reverse transcribed. Libraries were prepared by immunoSEQ multiplex PCR; TCRdb keeps only in-frame clonotypes and omits some of them. The data contain some 350,000 clones, about 13% of them singletons. Specimen: naive CD4+ T cells from blood. The receptors come from a young woman with type 1 diabetes.

Here the CDR3 DNA reads TGCGCCAGCAGCTTGGGACAGGGGGCCAATGAGCAGTTCTTC. It yields the protein CASSLGQGANEQFF. The chain employs TRBV5-1 and TRBJ2-1; the match to TRBD1 covers 10 bases. Looked up from germline, CDR1 is SGHRS and CDR2 is YFSETQ. This CDR3 is 14 amino acids long. V was pared by 0 bases and J by 6 bases, with 0 bases of the junction left unmatched.

This clone showed up just a few times. The chain links TRBV4-3 to TRBJ2-3; tentative D call: TRBD2 (5 bases). CDR3 length: 18 amino acids. V was clipped by 2 bases and J by 3 bases, with 21 bases between them. CDR1 LGHNA and CDR2 YSLEER come from the germline V gene. The CDR3 sequence is CASSQSGLGERQTDTQYF. For the CDR3, the DNA is TGCGCCAGCAGCCAATCAGGTCTCGGGGAGCGGCAAACAGATACGCAGTATTTT.

This clone showed up just a few times. V is TRBV28 and J is TRBJ2-6; TRBD1 matches 8 bases. J lost 0 bases, V lost 10 bases, and 5 bases had no gene match. From germline, CDR1 is MDHEN and CDR2 SYDVKM. The CDR3 is made up of 15 amino acids. The CDR3 DNA reads as TGTGCCATAGGACAGGGTGGCTCTGGGGCCAACGTCCTGACTTTC. Translated, it gives CAIGQGGSGANVLTF.

This clone was seen only a few times. CDR3 sequence (DNA): TGTGCCAGATTAGGACAGGGGGCTCCGACTCCCCATTACGAGCAGTACGTC. Protein product: CARLGQGAPTPHYEQYV. The chain employs TRBV19 and TRBJ2-7; 11 nucleotides match TRBD1. Germline V gene data show CDR1 as LNHDA and CDR2 as SQIVND (reference sequence). The junction had 17 bases not matched to a gene; V was cut back by 9 bases and J by 4 bases. This CDR3 region has 17 residues.

The chain joins TRBV5-4 to TRBJ2-1; D perhaps matches TRBD1 (5 bases). This CDR3 is built from 15 residues. The V and J ends lost 0 bases and 4 bases respectively, with 11 bases between them. CDR1 and CDR2 (germline): SGHNT, YYREEE (reference sequence). The CDR3 nucleotides read TGTGCCAGCAGCTTGGTGTCAGCAGGGTACAATGAGCAGTTCTTC. This gives the protein CASSLVSAGYNEQFF.

The chain carries TRBV27 and TRBJ1-2; the D gene is possibly TRBD1 (5 bases). CDR3 length: 14 residues. Trimming took 0 bases from V and 5 from J, leaving 10 bases between them. Germline CDR1 MNHEY, CDR2 SMNVEV (reference sequence). The CDR3 spells CASSLSSGHYGYTF. In DNA, the CDR3 is TGTGCCAGCAGTTTATCGTCCGGACATTATGGCTACACCTTC.

This clone was recorded a few times. The chain couples TRBV2 to TRBJ1-1; no clear D. This CDR3 comprises 15 residues. Trimming left V 3 bases short and J 1 base short, with 12 bases between. Germline CDR1 SNHLY, CDR2 FYNNEI. The CDR3 is CASSDDLQRNTEAFF. In nucleotides, the CDR3 is TGTGCCAGCAGTGACGATTTACAGAGGAACACTGAAGCTTTCTTT.

V gene TRBV2 combines with J gene TRBJ1-4, with 9 bases identical to TRBD1. The length of the CDR3 is 15 residues. V trimming: 6 bases; J trimming: 5 bases; junction bases outside the gene matches: 7. Per germline, CDR1 SNHLY and CDR2 FYNNEI. The CDR3 region is CASSQTTGGNEKLFF. In nucleotides, the CDR3 is TGTGCCAGCAGCCAGACGACAGGGGGGAATGAAAAACTGTTTTTT.

The V gene is TRBV5-1, the J gene TRBJ2-2, with D perhaps TRBD1 (5 bases). Trimming cost V 7 bases and J 0 bases, with 13 bases left between them. CDR1 is SGHRS and CDR2 is YFSETQ in the germline V gene. This CDR3 spans 15 amino acids. The CDR3 spells CASAFARANTGELFF. As DNA, the CDR3 is TGCGCCAGCGCCTTTGCCAGGGCGAACACCGGGGAGCTGTTTTTT.

The gene calls are TRBV2 and TRBJ2-5; a possible D gene is TRBD2 (6 bases). CDR1 SNHLY and CDR2 FYNNEI come from the germline V gene. V lost 6 bases to trimming and J lost 3 bases, with 8 bases between them. The CDR3 covers 12 residues. The CDR3, as DNA: TGTGCCAGCAGGGGGGAGGAAGAGACCCAGTACTTC. Translating gives CASRGEEETQYF. The variable domain in full, with the rest retrieved from reference TRBV2 and TRBJ2-5, is EPEVTQTPSHQVTQMGQEVILRCVPISNHLYFYWYRQILGQKVEFLVSFYNNEISEKSEIFDDQFSVERPDGSNFTLKIRSTKLEDSAMYFCASRGEEETQYFGPGTRLLVL.

The rearrangement links TRBV9 to TRBJ2-1, with a possible D match to TRBD1 (5 bases). Germline CDR1 SGDLS, CDR2 YYNGEE. V lost 8 bases and J 9 bases, leaving 18 bases between the germline ends. CDR3 length: 13 amino acids. CDR3 loop: CASIFKGSVEQFF. CDR3 DNA sequence: TGTGCCAGTATTTTTAAGGGGTCGGTTGAGCAGTTCTTC.

This clone was detected only a few times. V and J are TRBV28 and TRBJ1-2, with no clear D. The V end lost 3 bases, the J end lost 4 bases, and 15 bases lay between the germline ends. Germline CDR1 and CDR2: MDHEN and SYDVKM. This CDR3 region has 15 residues. DNA for the CDR3: TGTGCCAGCAGTTTTGGGCCTCCAGTGAGCTATGGCTACACCTTC. It is translated as CASSFGPPVSYGYTF.

This clone was observed many times. V is TRBV28 and J is TRBJ2-7; D is possibly TRBD1 (6 bases). The CDR3 length is 14 residues. Germline lookup yields CDR1 MDHEN and CDR2 SYDVKM. V gave up 6 bases and J gave up 1 base, with 13 bases separating them. CDR3 residues: CASSQGTLSYEQYF. CDR3 nucleotides: TGTGCCAGCAGCCAAGGGACACTTTCCTACGAGCAGTACTTC.

V and J are TRBV19 and TRBJ2-3; weak D call: TRBD2 (6 bases). V dropped 5 bases and J dropped 10 bases, with 22 bases sitting between them. CDR3 length: 15 amino acids. Germline V lookup: CDR1 LNHDA, CDR2 SQIVND (reference sequence). CDR3 in DNA: TGTGCCAGTAGTGATTATCCGGGACTGGGAAGCGCGCAGTATTTT. It codes for CASSDYPGLGSAQYF.

The rearrangement uses TRBV6-1 and TRBJ2-3; D is perhaps TRBD1 (5 bases). This CDR3 has 15 residues. Looked up from germline, CDR1 is MNHNS and CDR2 is SASEGT. The V end was cut by 2 bases, the J end by 0 bases, with 9 bases between. CDR3 loop: CASSEQQASTDTQYF. The CDR3 DNA reads as TGTGCCAGCAGTGAACAACAGGCAAGCACAGATACGCAGTATTTT.

The J gene is TRBJ1-2, the V gene TRBV9; the D gene is possibly TRBD1 (6 bases). The CDR3 spans 14 residues. Germline V CDR1 and CDR2: SGDLS, YYNGEE. The V end was cut by 1 base, the J end by 6 bases, with 13 bases between. CDR3: CASSVTAGADGYTF. CDR3 coding DNA: TGTGCCAGCAGCGTAACCGCAGGGGCGGATGGCTACACCTTC. Together with reference TRBV9 and TRBJ1-2, the CDR3 gives the full variable domain: DSGVTQTPKHLITATGQRVTLRCSPRSGDLSVYWYQQSLDQGLQFLIQYYNGEERAKGNILERFSAQQFPDLHSELNLSSLELGDSALYFCASSVTAGADGYTFGSGTRLTVV.

The CDR3 DNA reads as TGCGCCAGCAGCACACAGGGGGACCAAGAGACCCAGTACTTC. This translates into CASSTQGDQETQYF. The chain has TRBV5-1 and TRBJ2-5; 8 bases agree with TRBD1. There are 14 residues in the CDR3. With 4 bases clipped from V and 0 bases from J, the junction kept 2 bases outside the gene matches. CDR1 is SGHRS, CDR2 YFSETQ, per germline.

This clone was seen only a few times. This chain uses TRBV13 with TRBJ1-2; tentative D call: TRBD1 (5 bases). CDR3 length: 12 residues. Germline assignment: CDR1 PRHDT and CDR2 FYEKMQ (reference sequence). V was cut by 4 bases and J by 4 bases, with 7 bases left in between. The CDR3 sequence: CASSSTAYGYTF. As DNA, the CDR3 is TGTGCCAGCAGCTCGACAGCCTATGGCTACACCTTC.

V is TRBV27 and J is TRBJ1-1; no firm D call. V shed 3 bases and J shed 5 bases, with 10 bases lying between them. The germline V gene has CDR1 MNHEY and CDR2 SMNVEV (reference sequence). The CDR3 extends over 13 amino acids. The CDR3 region has the DNA TGTGCCAGCAGTTTTCCTCGGGGAACTGAAGCTTTCTTT. It codes for CASSFPRGTEAFF.

The J gene is TRBJ2-1, the V gene TRBV7-8; 9 bases match TRBD1. Germline CDR1 and CDR2: SGHVS and FQNEAQ. V dropped 3 bases and J dropped 7; count of bases not matched to a gene: 10. The CDR3 totals 16 residues. The CDR3 reads CASSFSSGQGTNEQFF. DNA for the CDR3: TGTGCCAGCAGCTTCTCCTCGGGACAGGGAACAAATGAGCAGTTCTTC.

This clone was seen a few times. The chain has TRBV9 and TRBJ2-5; tentative D call: TRBD2 (8 bases). Germline CDR1 SGDLS, CDR2 YYNGEE. The germline V and J ends were trimmed by 0 bases and 4 bases, with 16 bases remaining between them. The CDR3 runs to 16 residues. Here the CDR3 DNA reads TGTGCCAGCAGCGTAGGTAGCGGGACAGTCGGAGAGACCCAGTACTTC. Protein: CASSVGSGTVGETQYF.

This chain uses TRBV15 with TRBJ2-3; 8 bases agree with TRBD2. CDR1 and CDR2 (germline): LNHNV, YYDKDF (reference sequence). V lost 5 bases and J lost 11; bases outside the gene matches: 15. The CDR3 has 15 amino acids. DNA of the CDR3: TGTGCCACCAGCGGGCCCGGACTAGCTTCTCGAGGGCAGTATTTT. It encodes CATSGPGLASRGQYF.

The rearrangement links TRBV29-1 to TRBJ2-5, with 9 bases lining up with TRBD2. V was pared by 4 bases and J by 1 base, with 10 bases of the junction left unmatched. CDR3 size: 16 residues. Germline CDR1 is SQVTM and CDR2 is ANQGSEA. CDR3: CSVGRSAGGPQETQYF. For the CDR3, the DNA is TGCAGCGTTGGCCGATCGGCGGGAGGGCCCCAAGAGACCCAGTACTTC. Drawing the rest from reference TRBV29-1 and TRBJ2-5, the complete variable domain is SAVISQKPSRDICQRGTSLTIQCQVDSQVTMMFWYRQQPGQSLTLIATANQGSEATYESGFVIDKFPISRPNLTFSTLTVSNMSPEDSSIYLCSVGRSAGGPQETQYFGPGTRLLVL.

This clone was observed a few times. The V gene is TRBV28, the J gene TRBJ1-4; 9 bases align to TRBD1. Germline V gene sequence: CDR1 MDHEN, CDR2 SYDVKM. Losses at the gene ends were 3 bases for V and 10 bases for J; bases not matched to a gene: 9. The CDR3 sequence is 15 residues long. The CDR3 here is CASSLPGQGSRKLFF. The CDR3 nucleotides read TGTGCCAGCAGTTTGCCGGGACAGGGTTCTCGAAAACTGTTTTTT.

The V call is TRBV6-5, the J call TRBJ2-3; D is possibly TRBD2 (6 bases). The V gene's germline CDR1 is MNHEY and CDR2 SVGAGI. The V end was cut by 6 bases, the J end by 4 bases, with 17 bases between. The CDR3 loop spans 15 amino acids. In DNA form, the CDR3 reads TGTGCCAGCAGGCTCGCCCAACTAGCCCCAGATACGCAGTATTTT. Translating gives CASRLAQLAPDTQYF.

The chain carries TRBV28 and TRBJ2-7; possibly TRBD2 for D (6 bases). Per germline, CDR1 MDHEN and CDR2 SYDVKM. Trimming stripped 6 bases from V and 4 bases from J, with 10 bases between. The CDR3 is 12 residues long. Here the CDR3 reads CASRPRGYEQYF. CDR3 DNA: TGTGCCAGCAGACCCCGGGGGTACGAGCAGTACTTC.

CDR3 amino acids: CASSLLGGDTEAFF. In DNA form, the CDR3 reads TGTGCCAGCAGCTTATTAGGGGGAGACACTGAAGCTTTCTTT. The chain couples TRBV7-2 to TRBJ1-1; a possible D gene is TRBD1 (6 bases). The germline CDR1 and CDR2 sequences are SGHTA and FQGNSA. The CDR3 contains 14 residues. With 2 bases removed from V and 3 bases from J, the gap between germline ends came to 10 bases.

As concerns this clone: The same CDR3 also results from other DNA sequences found in this sample. The DNA for the CDR3 is TGTGCCAGCAGCCTAGGCGGACTGGCAAGAGAGACCCAGTACTTC. Translated: CASSLGGLARETQYF. This rearrangement joins TRBV7-9 to TRBJ2-5; D is possibly TRBD2 (5 bases). Trimming pared 5 bases from V and 4 bases from J, leaving 17 bases between. The length of the CDR3 is 15 residues. Germline assignment: CDR1 SEHNR and CDR2 FQNEAQ (reference sequence).

This clone was found a few times. The rearrangement uses TRBV25-1 and TRBJ2-2, with 7 bases lining up with TRBD2. The CDR3 consists of 13 residues. Germline CDR1 MGHDK, CDR2 SYGVNS. J was trimmed by 4 bases and V by 6 bases; bases with no gene match: 2. The CDR3 spells CASRAGPTGELFF. The CDR3 region has the DNA TGTGCCAGCAGAGCGGGACCCACCGGGGAGCTGTTTTTT.

V usage is TRBV30 and J usage is TRBJ1-2, with TRBD1 matching 7 bases. This CDR3 is 14 amino acids long. The ends lost 0 bases at V and 0 bases at J; junction bases unmatched: 1. The germline V gene encodes CDR1 GTSNPN and CDR2 SVGIG (reference sequence). The CDR3 DNA reads as TGTGCCTGGAGTGTGGACAGGACTAACTATGGCTACACCTTC. Protein sequence: CAWSVDRTNYGYTF.

The V and J genes are TRBV7-2 and TRBJ1-2; 9 bases line up with TRBD1. V was pared by 5 bases and J by 2 bases, with 6 bases of the junction left unmatched. CDR3 length equals 15 residues. Germline-derived CDR1 and CDR2 are SGHTA and FQGNSA. CDR3 in amino acids: CASSPGQGGNYGYTF. The CDR3 nucleotides are TGTGCCAGCAGCCCGGGACAGGGAGGGAACTATGGCTACACCTTC.